The following is a T cell receptor beta chain sequence with its context. Its specificity is not known. The data derive from a study of blood T cells in healthy people across ages. Study overall: Per every two T cells, about one barcoded beta molecule was captured by template switching. The study, taken as a whole, reports: PBMCs were not sorted, which prevented a conclusive comparison of naive versus antigen-experienced cells. In older individuals, TCR beta diversity per million T cells was lower, falling roughly linearly with age.

CDR1 and CDR2 from the germline V gene are DFQATT and SNEGSKA (reference sequence). V was cut by 0 bases and J by 0 bases, with 22 bases left in between. This CDR3 is 19 amino acids long. Peripheral blood samples of roughly 9.9 milliliters were drawn from each donor. The second PCR ran about 6 to 11 cycles with a sample-barcoded 5' primer and J-beta primers. TCRdb used MiXCR to reprocess the 5' RACE reads, holding one entry per CDR3 protein. There are 1.8 million or so distinct CDR3 sequences in the sample; approximately 40% occur only once, and under 30% lies in the top ten. The genes are TRBV20-1 and TRBJ2-3; D possibly corresponds to TRBD1 (6 bases). The specimen sequenced was blood. The TCR sequence derives from a human donor in good health. CDR3 nucleotide sequence: TGCAGTGCTAGAGATTTGGGCAGGGGCGTAGGTACTAGCACAGATACGCAGTATTTT. It is translated as CSARDLGRGVGTSTDTQYF.